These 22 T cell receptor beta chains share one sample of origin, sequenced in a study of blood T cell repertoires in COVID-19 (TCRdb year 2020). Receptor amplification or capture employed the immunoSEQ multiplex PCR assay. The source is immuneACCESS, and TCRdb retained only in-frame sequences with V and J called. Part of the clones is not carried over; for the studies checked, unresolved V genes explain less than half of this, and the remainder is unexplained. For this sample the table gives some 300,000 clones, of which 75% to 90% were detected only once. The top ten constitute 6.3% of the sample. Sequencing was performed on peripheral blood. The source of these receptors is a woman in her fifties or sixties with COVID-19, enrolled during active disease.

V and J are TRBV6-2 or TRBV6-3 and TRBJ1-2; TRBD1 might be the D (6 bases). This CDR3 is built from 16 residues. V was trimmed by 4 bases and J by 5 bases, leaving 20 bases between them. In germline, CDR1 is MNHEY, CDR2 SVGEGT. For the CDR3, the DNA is TGTGCCAGCAGTTCCACGACCGACAGGTTGATATATGGCTACACCTTC. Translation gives CASSSTTDRLIYGYTF.

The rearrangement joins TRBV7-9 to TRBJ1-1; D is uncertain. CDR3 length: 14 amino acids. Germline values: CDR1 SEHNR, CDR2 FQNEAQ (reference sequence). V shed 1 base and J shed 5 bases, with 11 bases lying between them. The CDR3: CASSLVREATEAFF. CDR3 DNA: TGTGCCAGCAGCTTAGTGCGGGAGGCGACTGAAGCTTTCTTT.

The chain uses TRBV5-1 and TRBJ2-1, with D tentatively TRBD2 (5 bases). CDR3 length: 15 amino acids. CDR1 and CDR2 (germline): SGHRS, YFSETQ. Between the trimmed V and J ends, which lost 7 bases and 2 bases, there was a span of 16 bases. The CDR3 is CASAPSRVAYNEQFF. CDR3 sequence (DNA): TGCGCCAGCGCCCCCTCGAGGGTAGCCTACAATGAGCAGTTCTTC.

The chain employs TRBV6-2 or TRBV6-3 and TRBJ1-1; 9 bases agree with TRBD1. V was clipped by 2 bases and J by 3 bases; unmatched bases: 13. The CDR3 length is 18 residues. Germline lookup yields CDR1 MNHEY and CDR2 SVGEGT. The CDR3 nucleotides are TGTGCCAGCAGTTACACTCAGGACAGGGGTGATGGCGACACTGAAGCTTTCTTT. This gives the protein CASSYTQDRGDGDTEAFF.

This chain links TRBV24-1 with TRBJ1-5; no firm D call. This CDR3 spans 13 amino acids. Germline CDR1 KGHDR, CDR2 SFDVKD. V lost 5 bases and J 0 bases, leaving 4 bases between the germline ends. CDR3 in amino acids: CATSGYSNQPQHF. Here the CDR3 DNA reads TGTGCCACCAGTGGCTATAGCAATCAGCCCCAGCATTTT.

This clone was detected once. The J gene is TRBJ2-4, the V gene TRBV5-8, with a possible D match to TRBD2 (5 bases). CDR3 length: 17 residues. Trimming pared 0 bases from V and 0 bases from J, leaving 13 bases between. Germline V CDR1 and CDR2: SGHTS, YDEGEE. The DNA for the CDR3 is TGTGCCAGCAGCTTGGGATTGGGAGATCTAGCCAAAAACATTCAGTACTTC. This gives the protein CASSLGLGDLAKNIQYF.

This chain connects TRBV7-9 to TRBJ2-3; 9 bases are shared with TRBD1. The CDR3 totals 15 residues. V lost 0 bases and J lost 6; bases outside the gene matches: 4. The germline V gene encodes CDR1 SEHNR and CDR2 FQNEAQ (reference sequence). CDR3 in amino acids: CASSLAGQGSDTQYF. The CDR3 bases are TGTGCCAGCAGCTTAGCGGGACAGGGTTCGGATACGCAGTATTTT.

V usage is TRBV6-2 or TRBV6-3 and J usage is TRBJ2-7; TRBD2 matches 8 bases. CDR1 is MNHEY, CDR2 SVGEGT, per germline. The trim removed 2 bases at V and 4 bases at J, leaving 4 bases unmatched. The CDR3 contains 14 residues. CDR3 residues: CASSYQAGAYEQYF. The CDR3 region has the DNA TGTGCCAGCAGTTACCAAGCGGGAGCGTACGAGCAGTACTTC.

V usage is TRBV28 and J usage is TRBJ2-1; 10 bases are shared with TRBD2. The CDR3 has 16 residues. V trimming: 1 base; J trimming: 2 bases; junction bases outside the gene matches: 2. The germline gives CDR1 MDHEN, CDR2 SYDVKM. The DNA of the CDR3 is TGTGCCAGCAGTTTATCTAGCGGGAGACCCTACAATGAGCAGTTCTTC. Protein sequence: CASSLSSGRPYNEQFF.

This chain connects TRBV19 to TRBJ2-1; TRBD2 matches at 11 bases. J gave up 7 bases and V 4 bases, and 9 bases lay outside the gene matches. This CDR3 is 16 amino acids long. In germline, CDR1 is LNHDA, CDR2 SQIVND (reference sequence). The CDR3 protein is CASSSVSGRARNEQFF. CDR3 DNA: TGTGCCAGTAGTAGCGTTAGCGGGAGGGCCCGGAATGAGCAGTTCTTC.

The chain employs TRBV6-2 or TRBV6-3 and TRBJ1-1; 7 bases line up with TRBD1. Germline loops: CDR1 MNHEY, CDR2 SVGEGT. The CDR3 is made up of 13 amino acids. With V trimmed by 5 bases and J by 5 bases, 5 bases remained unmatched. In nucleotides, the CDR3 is TGTGCCAGCAGTCATACAGGGGAGACTGAAGCTTTCTTT. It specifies CASSHTGETEAFF.

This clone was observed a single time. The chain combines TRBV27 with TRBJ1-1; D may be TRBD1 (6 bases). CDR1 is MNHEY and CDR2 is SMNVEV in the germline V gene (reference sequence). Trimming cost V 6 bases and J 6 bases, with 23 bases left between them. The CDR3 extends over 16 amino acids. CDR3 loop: CASSPRGFRVRAEAFF. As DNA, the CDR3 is TGTGCCAGCAGCCCGAGGGGGTTCAGGGTTAGAGCTGAAGCTTTCTTT.

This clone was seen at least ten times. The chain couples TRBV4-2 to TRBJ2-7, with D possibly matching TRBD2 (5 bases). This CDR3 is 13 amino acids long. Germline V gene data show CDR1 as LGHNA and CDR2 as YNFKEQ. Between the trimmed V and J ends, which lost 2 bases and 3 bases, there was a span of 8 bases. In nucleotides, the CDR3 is TGTGCCAGCAGCCAACGACTACACTACGAGCAGTACTTC. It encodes CASSQRLHYEQYF.

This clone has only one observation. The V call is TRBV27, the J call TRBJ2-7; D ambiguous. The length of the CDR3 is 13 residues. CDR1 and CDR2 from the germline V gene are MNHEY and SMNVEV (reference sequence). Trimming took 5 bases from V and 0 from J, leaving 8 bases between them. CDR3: CASSPSSSYEQYF. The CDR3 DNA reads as TGTGCCAGCAGTCCCTCCTCCTCCTACGAGCAGTACTTC.

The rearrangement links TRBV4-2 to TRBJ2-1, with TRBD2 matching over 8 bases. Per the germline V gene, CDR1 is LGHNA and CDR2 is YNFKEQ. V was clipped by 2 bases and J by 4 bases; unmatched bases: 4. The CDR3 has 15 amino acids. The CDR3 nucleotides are TGTGCCAGCAGCCAAAATAGCGGGGAGTACAATGAGCAGTTCTTC. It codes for CASSQNSGEYNEQFF.

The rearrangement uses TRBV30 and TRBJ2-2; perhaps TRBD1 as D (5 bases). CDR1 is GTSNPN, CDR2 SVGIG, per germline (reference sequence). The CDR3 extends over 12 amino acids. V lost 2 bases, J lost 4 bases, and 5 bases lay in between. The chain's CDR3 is CAWSRGTGELFF. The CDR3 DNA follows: TGTGCCTGGAGTAGGGGCACCGGGGAGCTGTTTTTT.

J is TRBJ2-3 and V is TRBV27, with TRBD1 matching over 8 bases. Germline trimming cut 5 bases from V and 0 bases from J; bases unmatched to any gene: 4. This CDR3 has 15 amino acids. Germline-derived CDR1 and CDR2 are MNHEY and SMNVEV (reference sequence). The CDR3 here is CASSKNRGSTDTQYF. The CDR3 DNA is TGTGCCAGCAGTAAAAACAGGGGGAGCACAGATACGCAGTATTTT.

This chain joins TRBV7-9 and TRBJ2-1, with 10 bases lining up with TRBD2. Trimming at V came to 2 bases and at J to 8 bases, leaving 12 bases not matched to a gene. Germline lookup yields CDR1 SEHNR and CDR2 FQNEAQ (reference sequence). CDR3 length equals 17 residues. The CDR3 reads CASSLLRQREGLDEQFF. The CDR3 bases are TGTGCCAGCAGCTTATTGCGGCAGCGGGAGGGCCTCGATGAGCAGTTCTTC.

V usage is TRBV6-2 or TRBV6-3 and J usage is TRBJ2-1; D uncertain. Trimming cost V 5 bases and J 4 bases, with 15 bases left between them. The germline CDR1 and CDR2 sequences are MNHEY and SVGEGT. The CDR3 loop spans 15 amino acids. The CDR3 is CASSVTMPAYNEQFF. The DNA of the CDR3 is TGTGCCAGCAGTGTCACTATGCCGGCATACAATGAGCAGTTCTTC.

CDR3 loop: CASSPGPGEQYNSPLHF. Here the CDR3 DNA reads TGTGCCAGTAGTCCGGGCCCAGGGGAACAATATAATTCACCCCTCCACTTT. This chain joins TRBV19 and TRBJ1-6; possibly TRBD1 for D (6 bases). The CDR3 length is 17 residues. The germline V and J ends were trimmed by 5 bases and 4 bases, with 18 bases remaining between them. Germline CDR1 and CDR2: LNHDA and SQIVND (reference sequence).

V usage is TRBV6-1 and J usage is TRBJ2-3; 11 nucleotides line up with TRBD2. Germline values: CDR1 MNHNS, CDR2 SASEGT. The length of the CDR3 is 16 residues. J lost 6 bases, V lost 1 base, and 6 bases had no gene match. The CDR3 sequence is CASSEGSGRARDTQYF. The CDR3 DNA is TGTGCCAGCAGTGAAGGTAGCGGGAGGGCCCGGGATACGCAGTATTTT.

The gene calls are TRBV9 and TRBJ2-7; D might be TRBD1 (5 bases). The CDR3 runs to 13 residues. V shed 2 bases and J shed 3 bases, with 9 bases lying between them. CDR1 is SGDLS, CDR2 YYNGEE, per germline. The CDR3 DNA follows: TGTGCCAGCAGCGTGACAGCTAGCTACGAGCAGTACTTC. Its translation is CASSVTASYEQYF.